The clone carrying this T cell receptor (beta chain) turned up a few times. The data were obtained in a study of blood T cell repertoires in COVID-19. On the study more broadly: Material from acute and convalescent COVID-19 was sourced from the United States, Italy and Spain.

As originally analysed: Counts of nucleated cells, estimated from reference gene primer amplification, were obtained. Clones were sequenced by immunoSEQ multiplex PCR, and TCRdb holds only the in-frame ones, with some missing. Clone size and V and J calls were adopted from that table, with D and trimming inferred from the DNA. The table lists 180,000 or so clones, approximately 81% of them singletons, with 14% in the top ten. The sequence came from a woman aged 70-85 years with COVID-19, enrolled during active disease. Sequencing was performed on peripheral blood.

CDR3 in amino acids: CASSPNPGATYNEQFF. The CDR3 bases are TGCGCCAGCAGCCCCAATCCAGGCGCCACATACAATGAGCAGTTCTTC. J is TRBJ2-1 and V is TRBV4-1, with D unresolved. The CDR3 is 16 residues long. CDR1 MGHRA and CDR2 YSYEKL come from the germline V gene. Trimming took 4 bases from V and 4 from J, leaving 17 bases between them.